This TCR beta chain was sequenced for a study of cytomegalovirus exposure and HLA in healthy donors. Researchers ran the PCR with 60 Vbeta and 13 Jbeta primers. The assay was immunoSEQ multiplex PCR, and TCRdb's table has in-frame clones only and misses some. The sample includes about 190,000 clones, about nine tenths of them seen just once. V lost 6 bases, J lost 8 bases, and 15 bases stayed unmatched. The length of the CDR3 is 16 residues. The germline V gene has CDR1 KGHSH and CDR2 LQKENI. Study-level points and caveats: A likely sequencing artifact accounted for one observed cluster of highly shared sequence variants.

Of note for this clone: The antigen remains undetermined.

The sequenced sample was PBMCs. The V call is TRBV18, the J call TRBJ1-4, with TRBD1 matching over 7 bases. The clonotype comes from a boy younger than 10 in good health and CMV-seronegative. The CDR3 coding sequence is TGTGCCAGCTCGACAGGGCCGGGCGGGTCTGGCGAAAAACTGTTTTTT. Encoded protein: CASSTGPGGSGEKLFF.